Listed below are T cell receptor beta chains from one sample, sequenced in a study of shared clonotypes between healthy human individuals. TCRdb's copy holds only in-frame clones and misses some; the assay was immunoSEQ multiplex PCR. The table includes 600,000 to 800,000 clones, 72% detected once. Sequencing was carried out using memory CD4+ T cells sorted from blood. Receptor source: a young woman in good health. CDR3s leave out the opening cysteine and the closing phenylalanine or tryptophan. Each record gives: clone size, V gene, J gene, CDR3 protein. Clone sizes are given selectively: once, few, many, or a class where the clone is expanded.

-	TRBV30	TRBJ2-1	AQRESLGGSYNEQF
-	TRBV7-6	TRBJ2-7	ASSQGSGQAYEQY
-	TRBV6-1	TRBJ2-1	ASSDLVKNNEQF
-	TRBV5-1	TRBJ2-1	ASRDLDRESRRGEQF
-	TRBV5-1	TRBJ2-2	ASSLSGNTGELF
once	TRBV28	TRBJ2-1	ASTAGTDNEQF
-	TRBV5-6	TRBJ2-1	ASSFGRFYGDNEQF
few	TRBV29-1	TRBJ2-5	SASGTDLETQY
-	TRBV19	TRBJ2-3	ASSRGQNTDTQY
-	TRBV5-1	TRBJ1-1	ASSLVPGSTEAF
once	TRBV6-1	TRBJ2-1	ASSDTRLAGIGDEQF
-	TRBV5-1	TRBJ2-7	ASSFGPSSYEQY
-	TRBV14	TRBJ2-3	ASSQALGHPRSY
few	TRBV19	TRBJ2-6	ASRSPSGANVLT
-	TRBV25-1	-	ASSALGAENEQY
-	TRBV9	TRBJ1-1	ASSVGVSYTEAF
-	TRBV28	TRBJ2-4	ASSSPTSGRAKNIQY
-	TRBV30	TRBJ2-7	ACQPGRNYEQY
-	TRBV18	TRBJ2-6	ASSPPPGSSGANVLT
-	TRBV7-7	TRBJ2-5	ASSRSGTPLQETQY
-	TRBV30	TRBJ2-1	AWSKGPSSSYNEQF
many	TRBV10-3	TRBJ2-7	AIKVGLDYEQY
once	TRBV27	TRBJ2-4	ASSPRRAGGAKNIQY
-	TRBV7-2	TRBJ1-6	ASSMDRVTSPLH
few	TRBV2	TRBJ2-1	ASTTIIGNEQF
-	TRBV20-1	TRBJ2-7	SATRGGEQY
-	TRBV5-1	TRBJ2-3	ASSLAGVDTQY
-	TRBV7-8	TRBJ2-5	ASSIQGEGQETQY
few	TRBV9	TRBJ2-1	ASSPRGSNEQF
once	TRBV5-1	TRBJ2-1	ASSKQGGDEQF
-	TRBV10-1	TRBJ2-3	ASSQGSTDTQY
once	TRBV18	TRBJ2-1	ASSLLAGGEQF
medium-sized	TRBV18	TRBJ1-2	ASSRGQGTDGYT
-	TRBV6-5	TRBJ2-5	ASSYYLGETQY
-	TRBV28	TRBJ2-2	ASSYPLQNTGELF
-	TRBV5-1	TRBJ2-4	ASSLGPGIAKNIQY
-	TRBV5-1	TRBJ2-7	ASSSTLAGGTVYEQY
-	TRBV27	TRBJ2-7	ASSPRVAVHEQY
-	TRBV7-9	TRBJ2-2	ASSSTSGSTEGGELF
-	TRBV15	TRBJ1-4	ATSAGQGEEKLF
-	TRBV7-9	TRBJ1-4	ASSPGRDNEKLF
-	TRBV5-1	TRBJ1-2	ASSSYTLQQAYGYT
few	TRBV15	TRBJ1-4	ATSRDWGGNEKLF